This T cell receptor beta chain is drawn from a study of blood T cell repertoires in COVID-19. This clone was recorded only once. Measured with immunoSEQ multiplex PCR; TCRdb has only the in-frame clones, and not every one. The table records roughly 120,000 clones, approximately 90% of them present only once. Germline CDR1 and CDR2: LGHNA and YNFKEQ. The ends lost 1 base at V and 1 base at J; junction bases unmatched: 6. This CDR3 is built from 16 residues. The clonotype originates from a woman aged 50 to 65 with acute or convalescent COVID-19. V gene TRBV4-2 combines with J gene TRBJ1-1, with 7 bases that match TRBD1. Sequenced input: peripheral blood. The chain's CDR3 is CASSQGGTARNTEAFF. In DNA, the CDR3 is TGTGCCAGCAGCCAAGGAGGGACAGCGCGGAACACTGAAGCTTTCTTT.